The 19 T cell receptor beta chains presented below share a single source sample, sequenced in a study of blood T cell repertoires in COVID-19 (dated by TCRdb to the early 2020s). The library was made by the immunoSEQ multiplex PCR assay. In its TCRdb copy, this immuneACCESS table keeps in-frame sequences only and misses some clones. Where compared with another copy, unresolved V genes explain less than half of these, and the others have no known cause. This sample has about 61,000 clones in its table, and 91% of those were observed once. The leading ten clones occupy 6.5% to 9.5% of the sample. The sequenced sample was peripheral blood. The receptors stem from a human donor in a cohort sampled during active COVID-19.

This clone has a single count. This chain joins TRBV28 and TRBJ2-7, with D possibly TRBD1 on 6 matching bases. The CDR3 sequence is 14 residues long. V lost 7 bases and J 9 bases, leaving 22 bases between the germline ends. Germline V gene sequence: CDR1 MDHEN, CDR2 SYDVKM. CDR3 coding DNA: TGTGCCAGCACCCCGCCGGGACACAGATCGGTGCAGTACTTC. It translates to CASTPPGHRSVQYF.

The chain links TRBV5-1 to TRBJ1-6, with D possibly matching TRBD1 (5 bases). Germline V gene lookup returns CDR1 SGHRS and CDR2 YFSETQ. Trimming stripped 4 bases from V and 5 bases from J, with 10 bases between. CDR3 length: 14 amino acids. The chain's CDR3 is CASSAGRDNSPLHF. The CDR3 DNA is TGCGCCAGCAGCGCGGGACGGGATAATTCACCCCTCCACTTT.

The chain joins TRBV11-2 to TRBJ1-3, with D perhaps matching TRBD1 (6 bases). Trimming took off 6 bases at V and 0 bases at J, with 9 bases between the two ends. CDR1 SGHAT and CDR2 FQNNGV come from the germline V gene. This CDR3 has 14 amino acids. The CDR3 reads CASRGGASGNTIYF. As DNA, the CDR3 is TGTGCCAGCAGGGGGGGGGCCTCTGGAAACACCATATATTTT. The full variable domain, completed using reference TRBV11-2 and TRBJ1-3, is EAGVAQSPRYKIIEKRQSVAFWCNPISGHATLYWYQQILGQGPKLLIQFQNNGVVDDSQLPKDRFSAERLKGVDSTLKIQPAKLEDSAVYLCASRGGASGNTIYFGEGSWLTVV.

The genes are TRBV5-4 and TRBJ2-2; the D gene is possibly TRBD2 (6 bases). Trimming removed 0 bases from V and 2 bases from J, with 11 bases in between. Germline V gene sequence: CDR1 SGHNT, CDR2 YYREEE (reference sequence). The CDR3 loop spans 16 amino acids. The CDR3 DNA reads TGTGCCAGCAGCTTGGAGCCAGCGGGTAACACCGGGGAGCTGTTTTTT. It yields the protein CASSLEPAGNTGELFF.

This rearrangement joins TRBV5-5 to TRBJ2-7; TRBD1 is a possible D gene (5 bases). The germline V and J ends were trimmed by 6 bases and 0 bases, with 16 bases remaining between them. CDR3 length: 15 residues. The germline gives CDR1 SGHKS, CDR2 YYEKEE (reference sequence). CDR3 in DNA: TGTGCCAGCACCCCCGGAAGGCAGGGCTCCTACGAGCAGTACTTC. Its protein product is CASTPGRQGSYEQYF.

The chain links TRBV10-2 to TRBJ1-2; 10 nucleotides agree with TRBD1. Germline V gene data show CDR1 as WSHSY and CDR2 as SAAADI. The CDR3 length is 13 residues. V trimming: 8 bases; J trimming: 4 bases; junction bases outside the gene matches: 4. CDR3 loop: CASWTGGTYGYTF. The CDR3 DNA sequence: TGCGCCAGCTGGACAGGGGGGACCTATGGCTACACCTTC.

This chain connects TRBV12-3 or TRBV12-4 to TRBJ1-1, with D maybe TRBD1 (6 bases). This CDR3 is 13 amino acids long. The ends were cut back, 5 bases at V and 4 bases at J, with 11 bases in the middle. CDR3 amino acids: CASSNNRATEAFF. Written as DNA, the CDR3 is TGTGCCAGCAGTAACAACAGGGCCACTGAAGCTTTCTTT.

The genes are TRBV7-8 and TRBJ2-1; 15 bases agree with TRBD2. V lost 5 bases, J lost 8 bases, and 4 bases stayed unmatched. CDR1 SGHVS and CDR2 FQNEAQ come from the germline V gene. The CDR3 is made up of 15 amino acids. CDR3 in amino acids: CASSRGLAGGYEQFF. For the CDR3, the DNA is TGTGCCAGCAGCAGAGGACTAGCGGGGGGGTATGAGCAGTTCTTC.

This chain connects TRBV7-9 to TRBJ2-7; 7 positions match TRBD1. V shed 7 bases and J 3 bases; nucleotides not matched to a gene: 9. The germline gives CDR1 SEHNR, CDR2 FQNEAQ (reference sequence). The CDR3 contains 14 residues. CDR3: CASTLTGRYYEQYF. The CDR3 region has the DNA TGTGCCAGCACCTTGACAGGGAGATACTACGAGCAGTACTTC.

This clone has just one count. CDR3 in amino acids: CASSVLAGEPGELFF. The CDR3 region has the DNA TGTGCCAGCAGCGTTTTGGCGGGAGAGCCCGGGGAGCTGTTTTTT. The chain carries TRBV9 and TRBJ2-2; 7 bases match TRBD2. Per germline, CDR1 SGDLS and CDR2 YYNGEE. Losses at the gene ends were 2 bases for V and 6 bases for J; bases not matched to a gene: 7. The length of the CDR3 is 15 residues. Complete variable domain (other parts from reference TRBV9 and TRBJ2-2): DSGVTQTPKHLITATGQRVTLRCSPRSGDLSVYWYQQSLDQGLQFLIQYYNGEERAKGNILERFSAQQFPDLHSELNLSSLELGDSALYFCASSVLAGEPGELFFGEGSRLTVL.

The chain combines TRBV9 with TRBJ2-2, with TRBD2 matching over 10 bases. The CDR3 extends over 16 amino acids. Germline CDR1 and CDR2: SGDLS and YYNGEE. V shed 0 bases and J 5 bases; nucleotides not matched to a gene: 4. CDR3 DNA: TGTGCCAGCAGCGTAGGAGCTAGCGGGAGAACCGGGGAGCTGTTTTTT. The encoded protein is CASSVGASGRTGELFF.

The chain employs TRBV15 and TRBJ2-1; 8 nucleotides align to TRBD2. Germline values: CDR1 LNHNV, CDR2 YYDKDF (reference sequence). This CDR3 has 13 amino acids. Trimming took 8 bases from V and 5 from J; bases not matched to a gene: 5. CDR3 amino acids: CATREGLNNEQFF. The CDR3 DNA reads TGTGCCACCCGGGAGGGCCTCAACAATGAGCAGTTCTTC.

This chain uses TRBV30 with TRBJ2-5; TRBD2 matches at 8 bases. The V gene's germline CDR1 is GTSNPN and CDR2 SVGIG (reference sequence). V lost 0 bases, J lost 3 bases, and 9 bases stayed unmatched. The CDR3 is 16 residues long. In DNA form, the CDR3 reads TGTGCCTGGAGTGTCCTCTCAGCGGGAGAGGAAGAGACCCAGTACTTC. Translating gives CAWSVLSAGEEETQYF.

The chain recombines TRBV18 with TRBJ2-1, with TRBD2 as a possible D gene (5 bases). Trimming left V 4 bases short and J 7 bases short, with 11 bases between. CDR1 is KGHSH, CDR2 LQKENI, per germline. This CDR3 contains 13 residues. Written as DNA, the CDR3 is TGTGCCAGCTCACTTGAGGGCTCTAATGAGCAGTTCTTC. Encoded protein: CASSLEGSNEQFF.

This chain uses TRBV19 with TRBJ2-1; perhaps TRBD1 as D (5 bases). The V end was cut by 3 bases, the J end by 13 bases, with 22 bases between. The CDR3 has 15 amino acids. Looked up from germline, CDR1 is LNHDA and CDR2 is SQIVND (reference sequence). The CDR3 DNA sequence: TGTGCCAGTAGTATCTCACAGGCCGGGTCCCGGAATCAGTTCTTC. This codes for CASSISQAGSRNQFF. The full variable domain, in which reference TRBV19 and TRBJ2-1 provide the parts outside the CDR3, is DGGITQSPKYLFRKEGQNVTLSCEQNLNHDAMYWYRQDPGQGLRLIYYSQIVNDFQKGDIAEGYSVSREKKESFPLTVTSAQKNPTAFYLCASSISQAGSRNQFFGPGTRLTVL.

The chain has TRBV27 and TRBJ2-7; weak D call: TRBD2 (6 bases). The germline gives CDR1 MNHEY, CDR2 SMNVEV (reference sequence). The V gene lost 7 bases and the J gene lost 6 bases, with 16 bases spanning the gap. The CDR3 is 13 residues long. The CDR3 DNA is TGTGCCAGCATGAGAGGTAGCGGCGGCGAGCAGTACTTC. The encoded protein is CASMRGSGGEQYF.

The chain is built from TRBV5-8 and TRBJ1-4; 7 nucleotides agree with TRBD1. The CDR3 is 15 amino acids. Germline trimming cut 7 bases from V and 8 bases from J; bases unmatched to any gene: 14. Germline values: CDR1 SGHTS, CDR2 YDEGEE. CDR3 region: CASCKKQGSREKLFF. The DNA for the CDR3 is TGTGCCAGCTGTAAAAAACAGGGGTCGCGAGAAAAACTGTTTTTT.

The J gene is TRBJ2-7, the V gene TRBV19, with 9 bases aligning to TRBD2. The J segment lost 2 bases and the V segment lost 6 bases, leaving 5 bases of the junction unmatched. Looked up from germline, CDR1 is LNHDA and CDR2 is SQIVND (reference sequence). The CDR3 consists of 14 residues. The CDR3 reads CASSPAGGTYEQYF. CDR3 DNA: TGTGCCAGTAGCCCAGCGGGAGGAACCTACGAGCAGTACTTC.

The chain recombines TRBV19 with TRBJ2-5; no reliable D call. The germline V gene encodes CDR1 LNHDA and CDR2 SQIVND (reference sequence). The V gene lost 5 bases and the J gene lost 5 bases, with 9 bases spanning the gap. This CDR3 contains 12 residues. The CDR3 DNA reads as TGTGCCAGTAGTTTAACTTTGGAGACCCAGTACTTC. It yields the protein CASSLTLETQYF.